A single sample is the source of the 27 T cell receptor beta chains below, sequenced in a study of blood T cell repertoires in COVID-19. Libraries were prepared by immunoSEQ multiplex PCR; TCRdb keeps only in-frame clonotypes and omits some of them. This sample has 200,000 to 250,000 clones, with 70% to 90% found just once. The specimen was peripheral blood. The receptors were gathered from a man aged 30 to 45 with COVID-19, enrolled during active disease.

The rearrangement joins TRBV7-6 to TRBJ2-3; TRBD2 agrees at 8 bases. The CDR3 totals 16 residues. CDR1 and CDR2 (germline): SGHVS, FNYEAQ. V was pared by 6 bases and J by 1 base, with 9 bases of the junction left unmatched. The CDR3 region is CASSHPGTRGTDTQYF. The CDR3 DNA sequence: TGTGCCAGCAGTCATCCCGGGACTAGAGGCACAGATACGCAGTATTTT.

The chain recombines TRBV6-5 with TRBJ1-1; possible D gene TRBD1, 5 bases. Germline-derived CDR1 and CDR2 are MNHEY and SVGAGI. This CDR3 comprises 13 residues. V lost 7 bases to trimming and J lost 5 bases, with 14 bases between them. For the CDR3, the DNA is TGTGCCAGCATGGGGACTCAGAGGACTGAAGCTTTCTTT. Its translation is CASMGTQRTEAFF.

The chain combines TRBV15 with TRBJ1-4, with 9 bases identical to TRBD1. The CDR3 contains 16 residues. Germline V gene data show CDR1 as LNHNV and CDR2 as YYDKDF (reference sequence). V lost 4 bases and J lost 0; bases outside the gene matches: 3. The CDR3 nucleotides are TGTGCCACCAGCACCACAGGGGGCGCAACTAATGAAAAACTGTTTTTT. Translation gives CATSTTGGATNEKLFF.

The chain links TRBV19 to TRBJ1-5, with unresolved D. CDR3 length: 15 amino acids. The V end was cut by 4 bases, the J end by 4 bases, with 14 bases between. Germline V gene lookup returns CDR1 LNHDA and CDR2 SQIVND (reference sequence). DNA of the CDR3: TGTGCCAGTAGTACTCCTCGACGGGGAAATCAGCCCCAGCATTTT. It translates to CASSTPRRGNQPQHF.

The rearrangement joins TRBV7-3 to TRBJ2-3; 7 nucleotides align to TRBD1. This CDR3 is built from 12 residues. V lost 6 bases and J lost 4; bases outside the gene matches: 1. Germline CDR1 and CDR2: SGHTA and FQGTGA. The CDR3 nucleotides are TGTGCCAGCAGTACAGGGGCAGATACGCAGTATTTT. It is translated as CASSTGADTQYF.

The V and J genes are TRBV6-2 or TRBV6-3 and TRBJ2-5, with TRBD2 matching over 11 bases. Losses at the gene ends were 6 bases for V and 6 bases for J; bases not matched to a gene: 9. CDR1 and CDR2 from the germline V gene are MNHEY and SVGEGT. CDR3 length: 15 amino acids. CDR3 amino acids: CASSLNSGGAQTQYF. The CDR3 nucleotides are TGTGCCAGCAGCCTTAATAGCGGGGGGGCCCAGACCCAGTACTTC.

This clone was recorded only once. This chain links TRBV3-1 (or the pseudogene TRBV3-2) with TRBJ1-5; D is possibly TRBD1 (5 bases). CDR1 and CDR2 (germline): LGHDT, YNNKEL (reference sequence). Between the trimmed V and J ends, which lost 4 bases and 0 bases, there was a span of 16 bases. This CDR3 is built from 17 residues. This CDR3 reads CASSPPVRAYSNQPQHF. CDR3 nucleotides: TGTGCCAGCAGCCCCCCCGTCAGGGCTTATAGCAATCAGCCCCAGCATTTT.

Here the CDR3 reads CASSDSKGGRGSTQYF. CDR3 coding DNA: TGTGCCAGCAGTGACTCGAAGGGGGGGCGGGGTAGCACGCAGTATTTT. The gene calls are TRBV6-4 and TRBJ2-3; TRBD2 is a possible D gene (7 bases). V was pared by 0 bases and J by 9 bases, with 19 bases between. The CDR3 totals 16 residues. Germline V gene sequence: CDR1 MRHNA, CDR2 SNTAGT.

The chain employs TRBV6-6 and TRBJ2-3, with TRBD2 matching 7 bases. The V gene's germline CDR1 is MNHNY and CDR2 SVGAGI (reference sequence). Germline trimming cut 3 bases from V and 2 bases from J; bases unmatched to any gene: 8. This CDR3 region has 16 residues. The CDR3 nucleotides read TGTGCCAGCAGTTATACGGGAGGCAGTTACACAGATACGCAGTATTTT. Protein: CASSYTGGSYTDTQYF.

The chain recombines TRBV19 with TRBJ2-6; 10 nucleotides match TRBD1. Germline lookup yields CDR1 LNHDA and CDR2 SQIVND (reference sequence). V shed 5 bases, J shed 3 bases, and the junction held 4 bases outside the gene matches. This CDR3 spans 16 amino acids. Here the CDR3 reads CASSSTGGGGANVLTF. DNA of the CDR3: TGTGCCAGTAGTTCGACAGGGGGCGGTGGGGCCAACGTCCTGACTTTC.

The rearrangement links TRBV11-3 to TRBJ2-7, with 10 bases lining up with TRBD1. The germline gives CDR1 SGHNT, CDR2 YENEEA. The CDR3 has 15 residues. J lost 3 bases, V lost 5 bases, and 7 bases had no gene match. The CDR3 here is CASSQRQGAHYEQYF. The CDR3 coding sequence is TGTGCCAGCAGCCAAAGACAGGGGGCCCACTACGAGCAGTACTTC. The variable domain in full, with the rest retrieved from reference TRBV11-3 and TRBJ2-7, is EAGVVQSPRYKIIEKKQPVAFWCNPISGHNTLYWYLQNLGQGPELLIRYENEEAVDDSQLPKDRFSAERLKGVDSTLKIQPAELGDSAVYLCASSQRQGAHYEQYFGPGTRLTVT.

The rearrangement uses TRBV28 and TRBJ1-2; no reliable D call. The germline V and J ends were trimmed by 4 bases and 7 bases, with 19 bases remaining between them. CDR3 size: 15 residues. Germline V gene lookup returns CDR1 MDHEN and CDR2 SYDVKM. Here the CDR3 reads CASSYDLGGWGGYTF. The CDR3 DNA is TGTGCCAGCAGTTACGACTTGGGCGGGTGGGGTGGCTACACCTTC.

The rearrangement joins TRBV19 to TRBJ1-1, with D unclear. The CDR3 spans 14 residues. Trimming removed 5 bases at V and 0 bases at J, with 10 bases between. The germline V gene encodes CDR1 LNHDA and CDR2 SQIVND (reference sequence). The CDR3 here is CASSEVFMNTEAFF. CDR3 DNA sequence: TGTGCCAGTAGTGAGGTGTTCATGAACACTGAAGCTTTCTTT.

This clone was detected only a few times. The chain combines TRBV4-3 with TRBJ2-2; 7 positions match TRBD1. V shed 3 bases and J 4 bases; nucleotides not matched to a gene: 5. CDR1 and CDR2 (germline): LGHNA, YSLEER. The CDR3 sequence is 15 residues long. DNA of the CDR3: TGCGCCAGCAGCCAGCAGACAGGGAGCACCGGGGAGCTGTTTTTT. Protein: CASSQQTGSTGELFF.

This chain uses TRBV5-1 with TRBJ2-2; 8 bases agree with TRBD1. Germline-derived CDR1 and CDR2 are SGHRS and YFSETQ. The ends lost 3 bases at V and 6 bases at J; junction bases unmatched: 13. The CDR3 contains 17 residues. CDR3 sequence reads: CASSSLQGELGAGELFF. The CDR3 DNA reads as TGCGCCAGCAGCTCCCTACAGGGGGAATTAGGTGCCGGGGAGCTGTTTTTT.

The V call is TRBV6-2 or TRBV6-3, the J call TRBJ2-5; tentatively, D is TRBD1 (5 bases). The V end lost 5 bases, the J end lost 1 base, and 11 bases lay between the germline ends. The CDR3 sequence is 14 residues long. Germline CDR1 and CDR2: MNHEY and SVGEGT. DNA of the CDR3: TGTGCCAGCAGTCGCACAGGTGCCCAAGAGACCCAGTACTTC. As protein: CASSRTGAQETQYF.

The gene calls are TRBV29-1 and TRBJ1-2; maybe TRBD1 (6 bases). This CDR3 spans 14 amino acids. The germline CDR1 and CDR2 sequences are SQVTM and ANQGSEA. V was cut by 1 base and J by 0 bases, with 9 bases left in between. CDR3 region: CSVEGDNSNYGYTF. The CDR3 DNA sequence: TGCAGCGTTGAAGGGGACAACTCTAACTATGGCTACACCTTC.

This chain connects TRBV24-1 to TRBJ1-1, with D unresolved. V was cut by 4 bases and J by 3 bases, with 5 bases left in between. CDR3 length: 12 residues. The germline V gene encodes CDR1 KGHDR and CDR2 SFDVKD. The chain's CDR3 is CATSDPDTEAFF. The DNA for the CDR3 is TGTGCCACCAGTGACCCGGACACTGAAGCTTTCTTT.

This chain joins TRBV19 and TRBJ2-5; TRBD2 agrees at 8 bases. The V gene's germline CDR1 is LNHDA and CDR2 SQIVND (reference sequence). The J segment lost 3 bases and the V segment lost 5 bases, leaving 11 bases of the junction unmatched. This CDR3 region has 16 residues. Here the CDR3 reads CASSPAGTREEETQYF. In DNA form, the CDR3 reads TGTGCCAGTAGTCCCGCCGGGACTAGGGAAGAAGAGACCCAGTACTTC.

The chain couples TRBV5-1 to TRBJ1-2; D possibly corresponds to TRBD1 (6 bases). Germline-derived CDR1 and CDR2 are SGHRS and YFSETQ. The CDR3 extends over 14 amino acids. Trimming removed 7 bases at V and 2 bases at J, with 15 bases between. This CDR3 reads CASSTGQGNYGYTF. The CDR3 nucleotides are TGCGCCAGCTCTACAGGGCAGGGAAACTATGGCTACACCTTC.

J is TRBJ2-2 and V is TRBV7-9; D is undetermined. The CDR3 is made up of 13 amino acids. Germline assignment: CDR1 SEHNR and CDR2 FQNEAQ (reference sequence). V dropped 7 bases and J dropped 6 bases, with 12 bases sitting between them. The chain's CDR3 is CASNFPGAGELFF. DNA of the CDR3: TGTGCCAGCAACTTTCCAGGTGCCGGGGAGCTGTTTTTT.

The chain employs TRBV6-2 or TRBV6-3 and TRBJ2-2, with 8 nucleotides matching TRBD2. With V trimmed by 5 bases and J by 2 bases, 7 bases remained unmatched. The CDR3 covers 16 residues. CDR1 and CDR2 (germline): MNHEY, SVGEGT. The chain's CDR3 is CASSPPAGGNTGELFF. Here the CDR3 DNA reads TGTGCCAGCAGTCCACCGGCGGGAGGCAACACCGGGGAGCTGTTTTTT.

This clone was picked up a small number of times. The genes are TRBV10-3 and TRBJ1-1, with 8 bases that match TRBD1. The junction had 3 bases not matched to a gene; V was cut back by 3 bases and J by 0 bases. The CDR3 sequence is 15 residues long. Germline-derived CDR1 and CDR2 are ENHRY and SYGVKD. The CDR3 DNA sequence: TGTGCCATCAGTGAATTGACAGGGGTGAACACTGAAGCTTTCTTT. This sequence encodes CAISELTGVNTEAFF.

This clone was observed a single time. The rearrangement uses TRBV6-5 and TRBJ2-7, with D maybe TRBD2 (6 bases). Germline-derived CDR1 and CDR2 are MNHEY and SVGAGI. Trimming left V 0 bases short and J 2 bases short, with 14 bases between. This CDR3 contains 16 residues. The CDR3 DNA sequence: TGTGCCAGCAGTTACTCGTTTGGGCGGGGTGCCTACGAGCAGTACTTC. This sequence encodes CASSYSFGRGAYEQYF.

In this sample, this clone turned up a few times. The rearrangement joins TRBV5-1 to TRBJ2-2; tentatively, D is TRBD2 (5 bases). Trimming pared 6 bases from V and 0 bases from J, leaving 12 bases between. The CDR3 runs 15 residues. Germline CDR1 is SGHRS and CDR2 is YFSETQ. CDR3 region: CASNEGNANTGELFF. In DNA, the CDR3 is TGCGCCAGCAATGAGGGTAACGCGAACACCGGGGAGCTGTTTTTT.

The CDR3 sequence is CASSLTGHSGELFF. The CDR3 coding sequence is TGTGCCAGCAGCTTAACGGGACACAGCGGGGAGCTGTTTTTT. The gene calls are TRBV7-2 and TRBJ2-2; possibly TRBD1 for D (6 bases). The ends were cut back, 2 bases at V and 7 bases at J, with 11 bases in the middle. There are 14 residues in the CDR3. Germline V lookup: CDR1 SGHTA, CDR2 FQGNSA.

The rearrangement uses TRBV29-1 and TRBJ1-1, with TRBD1 as a possible D gene (5 bases). The V and J ends lost 8 bases and 1 base respectively, with 17 bases between them. The germline gives CDR1 SQVTM, CDR2 ANQGSEA. This CDR3 contains 14 residues. CDR3 in amino acids: CSPDGGRTNTEAFF. The DNA for the CDR3 is TGCAGCCCCGACGGGGGGAGGACGAACACTGAAGCTTTCTTT.